This T cell receptor (beta chain) was recovered during a study of blood T cell repertoires in COVID-19. Participants reported their clinical history, and cohort assignment relied on those reports. What the recovered Cohort 3 donors had was two negative PCRs, clearance, or symptom resolution. This table comes from immunoSEQ multiplex PCR, and its TCRdb copy is limited to in-frame clones, with some not included. The sample holds around 280,000 clones; roughly nine tenths are singletons and the top ten take about 1.8%. Per germline, CDR1 SNHLY and CDR2 FYNNEI. J was trimmed by 7 bases and V by 0 bases; bases with no gene match: 2. The CDR3 runs to 14 residues.

The chain is built from TRBV2 and TRBJ2-1; 8 bases fit TRBD2. This sequence was found in a woman aged 35 to 49 who had recovered from COVID-19. Sequenced input: PBMCs or T cells enriched from blood (not recorded which). The CDR3 region is CASSEAGLVNEQFF. In nucleotides, the CDR3 is TGTGCCAGCAGTGAAGCGGGACTAGTAAATGAGCAGTTCTTC.